What follows are 5 T cell receptor beta chains derived from one specimen sequenced in a study of cytomegalovirus exposure and HLA in healthy donors. Data came from immunoSEQ multiplex PCR; TCRdb stores just in-frame clones and leaves some out. This table has roughly 350,000 clones, 70% to 90% appearing once. Sequenced sample: PBMCs. These receptors all come from a woman aged 18-29 years in good health and CMV-seronegative.

The J gene is TRBJ2-6, the V gene TRBV7-9; D remains unclear. CDR3 size: 18 residues. Germline V gene lookup returns CDR1 SEHNR and CDR2 FQNEAQ (reference sequence). Trimming left V 0 bases short and J 0 bases short, with 12 bases between. The CDR3 here is CASSLAEAALSGANVLTF. The CDR3 nucleotides read TGTGCCAGCAGCTTAGCCGAGGCAGCCCTCTCTGGGGCCAACGTCCTGACTTTC.

This chain links TRBV27 with TRBJ2-2, with a weak D call TRBD1 (7 bases). The CDR3 loop spans 18 amino acids. The ends were cut back, 6 bases at V and 1 base at J, with 21 bases in the middle. Germline V gives CDR1 MNHEY, CDR2 SMNVEV (reference sequence). The CDR3 DNA reads as TGTGCCAGCAGACCAGGGGGGACAATCGACTTGAACACCGGGGAGCTGTTTTTT. This translates into CASRPGGTIDLNTGELFF.

The V and J genes are TRBV6-5 and TRBJ2-5, with D unresolved. V lost 2 bases and J lost 3, with 7 bases in between. Germline CDR1 reads MNHEY; CDR2 reads SVGAGI. The CDR3 sequence is 13 residues long. CDR3 sequence reads: CASSYNRKETQYF. DNA for the CDR3: TGTGCCAGCAGTTACAACAGAAAAGAGACCCAGTACTTC.

This chain uses TRBV5-1 with TRBJ2-5; D gene unclear. Looked up from germline, CDR1 is SGHRS and CDR2 is YFSETQ. This CDR3 contains 14 residues. Trimming took 1 base from V and 3 from J, leaving 10 bases between them. The CDR3 DNA is TGCGCCAGCAGCTTGATTCCCACTAAAGAGACCCAGTACTTC. It encodes CASSLIPTKETQYF.

The chain has TRBV7-3 and TRBJ2-7; TRBD1 is a possible D gene (6 bases). CDR1 SGHTA and CDR2 FQGTGA come from the germline V gene. V was shortened by 5 bases and J by 6 bases, with 20 bases between the two germline ends. CDR3 length: 15 amino acids. The CDR3 is CASSPQGSQGGEQYF. In DNA form, the CDR3 reads TGTGCCAGCAGCCCCCAGGGGTCTCAAGGTGGCGAGCAGTACTTC.